This passage covers 28 T cell receptor beta chains from one sample sequenced in a study of vaccination effects on CD4 cells after COVID-19. No antigens are known for them. Culturing for more than eight days preceded CD4+ T cell isolation. The participants, recipients of two vaccine doses, got either BNT162b2 or mRNA-1273. Some clones are missing from TCRdb's copy, which holds only in-frame ones; the method was immunoSEQ multiplex PCR. The table has fewer than 75,000 clones, less than 85% seen once. The input for sequencing was CD4+ T cells from PBMCs cultured without peptide, taken after COVID-19 vaccination. These receptors all stem from a human donor who received a COVID-19 vaccine.

The chain has TRBV5-1 and TRBJ2-3, with 7 bases aligning to TRBD1. Germline CDR1 SGHRS, CDR2 YFSETQ. This CDR3 region has 15 residues. V dropped 4 bases and J dropped 0; count of bases not matched to a gene: 5. The CDR3 nucleotides are TGCGCCAGCAGCCAAGAGGGGGCCAGCACAGATACGCAGTATTTT. This gives the protein CASSQEGASTDTQYF.

The gene calls are TRBV10-3 and TRBJ1-1; D remains ambiguous. The CDR3 contains 13 residues. Germline V gives CDR1 ENHRY, CDR2 SYGVKD. V was pared by 4 bases and J by 1 base, with 7 bases between. The CDR3 here is CAISVRGNTEAFF. The CDR3 DNA is TGTGCCATCAGTGTTAGAGGGAACACTGAAGCTTTCTTT.

Here the CDR3 DNA reads TGCGCCAGCAGCTTGGCAGGGAGCGAGACCCAGTACTTC. Translated, it gives CASSLAGSETQYF. V and J are TRBV5-1 and TRBJ2-5; D tentatively reads TRBD1 or TRBD2 (5 bases each). The CDR3 has 13 amino acids. Germline V gene data show CDR1 as SGHRS and CDR2 as YFSETQ. The V end lost 0 bases, the J end lost 5 bases, and 8 bases lay between the germline ends.

The rearrangement joins TRBV18 to TRBJ1-2, with 9 bases aligning to TRBD1. CDR3 size: 17 residues. V dropped 2 bases and J dropped 7; count of bases not matched to a gene: 14. Per germline, CDR1 KGHSH and CDR2 LQKENI. CDR3 in DNA: TGTGCCAGCTCACCAAAACGACCGGGACAGGGAATCTCTGGCTACACCTTC. It codes for CASSPKRPGQGISGYTF. Supplemented by reference TRBV18 and TRBJ1-2, the full variable domain reads NAGVMQNPRHLVRRRGQEARLRCSPMKGHSHVYWYRQLPEEGLKFMVYLQKENIIDESGMPKERFSAEFPKEGPSILRIQQVVRGDSAAYFCASSPKRPGQGISGYTFGSGTRLTVV.

This sequence joins TRBV5-6 and TRBJ2-2; no definite D call. The CDR3 is 11 residues long. V was trimmed by 2 bases and J by 4 bases, leaving 0 bases between them. Germline lookup yields CDR1 SGHDT and CDR2 YYEEEE. CDR3 nucleotide sequence: TGTGCCAGCAGCTTCACCGGGGAGCTGTTTTTT. Translated: CASSFTGELFF.

The rearrangement uses TRBV28 and TRBJ2-5; D possibly uses TRBD1 or TRBD2 (5 bases each). The V gene's germline CDR1 is MDHEN and CDR2 SYDVKM. Trimming took off 7 bases at V and 5 bases at J, with 20 bases between the two ends. The CDR3 has 15 residues. The CDR3 sequence is CASKIPGPSQETQYF. The CDR3 DNA sequence: TGTGCCAGCAAAATACCGGGACCCAGCCAGGAGACCCAGTACTTC. Full variable domain (remainder filled in from reference TRBV28 and TRBJ2-5): DVKVTQSSRYLVKRTGEKVFLECVQDMDHENMFWYRQDPGLGLRLIYFSYDVKMKEKGDIPEGYSVSREKKERFSLILESASTNQTSMYLCASKIPGPSQETQYFGPGTRLLVL.

There are a few counts of this clone. The chain carries TRBV18 and TRBJ1-3; weak D call: TRBD1 (5 bases). CDR3 length: 16 amino acids. Trimming pared 2 bases from V and 1 base from J, leaving 12 bases between. Looked up from germline, CDR1 is KGHSH and CDR2 is LQKENI. CDR3 in DNA: TGTGCCAGCTCACCAAAACCGCAGGGATCTGGAAACACCATATATTTT. It encodes CASSPKPQGSGNTIYF.

V and J are TRBV27 and TRBJ2-1; TRBD2 matches 8 bases. V lost 2 bases, J lost 2 bases, and 2 bases stayed unmatched. The CDR3 spans 15 residues. Per the germline V gene, CDR1 is MNHEY and CDR2 is SMNVEV (reference sequence). The CDR3 loop is CASSLLAGPYNEQFF. The CDR3 DNA is TGTGCCAGCAGTTTACTAGCGGGCCCCTACAATGAGCAGTTCTTC.

The chain employs TRBV7-3 and TRBJ2-2; 7 bases line up with TRBD1. With V trimmed by 4 bases and J by 5 bases, 4 bases remained unmatched. CDR1 and CDR2 from the germline V gene are SGHTA and FQGTGA. CDR3 length: 14 amino acids. The CDR3, as DNA: TGTGCCAGCAGCTCCCTGACAGGGACCGGGGAGCTGTTTTTT. This gives the protein CASSSLTGTGELFF.

V and J are TRBV5-1 and TRBJ1-2, with TRBD1 identical over 7 bases. J lost 8 bases, V lost 2 bases, and 6 bases had no gene match. Germline V gives CDR1 SGHRS, CDR2 YFSETQ. This CDR3 region has 13 residues. This CDR3 reads CASSFDREGGYTF. CDR3 coding DNA: TGCGCCAGCAGCTTCGACAGGGAAGGAGGCTACACCTTC.

The chain employs TRBV9 and TRBJ1-3; 8 bases line up with TRBD1. This CDR3 is 16 amino acids long. J was trimmed by 2 bases and V by 3 bases; bases with no gene match: 7. Germline CDR1 reads SGDLS; CDR2 reads YYNGEE. The CDR3 region has the DNA TGTGCCAGCAGCGCCTCCGACAGGGGAGCTGGAAACACCATATATTTT. The encoded protein is CASSASDRGAGNTIYF.

The chain joins TRBV9 to TRBJ1-3; D is uncertain. Germline V gene sequence: CDR1 SGDLS, CDR2 YYNGEE. Trimming removed 0 bases from V and 0 bases from J, with 13 bases in between. The CDR3 sequence is 17 residues long. CDR3 nucleotide sequence: TGTGCCAGCAGCGTAGCTGGGTGGAAGGCCTCTGGAAACACCATATATTTT. It translates to CASSVAGWKASGNTIYF. The full variable domain, its missing parts supplied by reference TRBV9 and TRBJ1-3, is DSGVTQTPKHLITATGQRVTLRCSPRSGDLSVYWYQQSLDQGLQFLIQYYNGEERAKGNILERFSAQQFPDLHSELNLSSLELGDSALYFCASSVAGWKASGNTIYFGEGSWLTVV.

The rearrangement joins TRBV6-2 or TRBV6-3 to TRBJ2-2; 7 nucleotides agree with TRBD1. The trim removed 2 bases at V and 0 bases at J, leaving 12 bases unmatched. CDR1 and CDR2 from the germline V gene are MNHEY and SVGEGT. This CDR3 comprises 19 residues. The CDR3 DNA follows: TGTGCCAGCAGTTACCAAACTGGGACAGCCTTAACGAACACCGGGGAGCTGTTTTTT. It translates to CASSYQTGTALTNTGELFF.

This clone was observed a few times. The chain employs TRBV2 and TRBJ1-3; D is unclear. V lost 2 bases to trimming and J lost 7 bases, with 21 bases between them. The CDR3 has 17 residues. Per the germline V gene, CDR1 is SNHLY and CDR2 is FYNNEI. CDR3 nucleotides: TGTGCCAGCAGTGAACAAAGCGTCCGGGGTATTAAGAACACCATATATTTT. This encodes CASSEQSVRGIKNTIYF.

The chain has TRBV25-1 and TRBJ2-3; D ambiguous. V was clipped by 2 bases and J by 6 bases, with 15 bases between them. From germline, CDR1 is MGHDK and CDR2 SYGVNS. This CDR3 has 15 residues. CDR3 loop: CASSEVGSLGDTQYF. CDR3 sequence (DNA): TGTGCCAGCAGTGAAGTAGGTTCCCTGGGGGATACGCAGTATTTT.

The rearrangement joins TRBV6-5 to TRBJ1-1; possibly TRBD1 for D (5 bases). The CDR3 spans 14 residues. Germline lookup yields CDR1 MNHEY and CDR2 SVGAGI. V was cut by 6 bases and J by 0 bases, with 11 bases left in between. The CDR3, as DNA: TGTGCCAGCAGGCCGAGGGGACTGAACACTGAAGCTTTCTTT. Translation: CASRPRGLNTEAFF.

V gene TRBV9 combines with J gene TRBJ2-2; 7 bases agree with TRBD2. The ends lost 0 bases at V and 0 bases at J; junction bases unmatched: 2. The length of the CDR3 is 16 residues. CDR1 SGDLS and CDR2 YYNGEE come from the germline V gene. The CDR3 coding sequence is TGTGCCAGCAGCGTAGCACTAGCGCCGAACACCGGGGAGCTGTTTTTT. Protein product: CASSVALAPNTGELFF. Using reference TRBV9 and TRBJ2-2 for the parts outside the CDR3, the full variable domain is DSGVTQTPKHLITATGQRVTLRCSPRSGDLSVYWYQQSLDQGLQFLIQYYNGEERAKGNILERFSAQQFPDLHSELNLSSLELGDSALYFCASSVALAPNTGELFFGEGSRLTVL.

The rearrangement joins TRBV25-1 to TRBJ1-3; D perhaps matches TRBD1 (6 bases). The CDR3 extends over 15 amino acids. Germline CDR1 and CDR2: MGHDK and SYGVNS. Trimming left V 5 bases short and J 4 bases short, with 15 bases between. The chain's CDR3 is CASSTSTGPGNTIYF. The CDR3 DNA reads TGTGCCAGCAGTACCTCGACAGGACCCGGAAACACCATATATTTT.

J is TRBJ1-5 and V is TRBV28, with 9 positions matching TRBD1. Per the germline V gene, CDR1 is MDHEN and CDR2 is SYDVKM. Losses at the gene ends were 3 bases for V and 6 bases for J; bases not matched to a gene: 3. This CDR3 spans 14 amino acids. The CDR3 here is CASSLTGGVQPQHF. CDR3 DNA: TGTGCCAGCAGTTTGACAGGGGGGGTTCAGCCCCAGCATTTT.

The chain couples TRBV5-6 to TRBJ2-3, with a weak D call TRBD2 (6 bases). Trimming took 4 bases from V and 2 from J, leaving 14 bases between them. The CDR3 spans 15 residues. Germline-derived CDR1 and CDR2 are SGHDT and YYEEEE. The chain's CDR3 is CASSPLAYSTDTQYF. The CDR3 nucleotides read TGTGCCAGCAGCCCCCTAGCGTACTCCACAGATACGCAGTATTTT. The variable domain in full, with the rest retrieved from reference TRBV5-6 and TRBJ2-3, is DAGVTQSPTHLIKTRGQQVTLRCSPKSGHDTVSWYQQALGQGPQFIFQYYEEEERQRGNFPDRFSGHQFPNYSSELNVNALLLGDSALYLCASSPLAYSTDTQYFGPGTRLTVL.

Only a few counts were recorded for this clone. The genes are TRBV12-5 and TRBJ1-2; the D is unclear. CDR1 is LGHNT, CDR2 FRNRAP, per germline. The CDR3 spans 10 residues. Trimming shortened V by 6 bases and J by 5 bases, and 4 bases separated the two germline ends. In nucleotides, the CDR3 is TGTGCTAGTGGAGAGTATGGCTACACCTTC. Encoded protein: CASGEYGYTF.

This clone was counted between two and nine times. This chain uses TRBV5-1 with TRBJ1-6, with a possible D match to TRBD1 (6 bases). Trimming took 4 bases from V and 8 from J, leaving 16 bases between them. The CDR3 has 15 residues. Germline loops: CDR1 SGHRS, CDR2 YFSETQ. The CDR3 bases are TGCGCCAGCAGCACGGAGGGACAAGGTTATTCACCCCTCCACTTT. This translates into CASSTEGQGYSPLHF.

The rearrangement joins TRBV5-8 to TRBJ2-3, with TRBD2 matching 13 bases. This CDR3 region has 17 residues. The germline V gene has CDR1 SGHTS and CDR2 YDEGEE. Trimming took 4 bases from V and 3 from J; bases not matched to a gene: 8. The chain's CDR3 is CASSSGPGLAGTDTQYF. For the CDR3, the DNA is TGTGCCAGCAGCAGCGGGCCGGGACTAGCGGGAACAGATACGCAGTATTTT.

This clone appeared once. This chain links TRBV4-1 with TRBJ2-1; TRBD2 aligns across 16 bases. Per the germline V gene, CDR1 is MGHRA and CDR2 is YSYEKL. J was trimmed by 10 bases and V by 4 bases; bases with no gene match: 13. This CDR3 comprises 18 residues. The CDR3 bases are TGCGCCAGCAGCCCTGGGACTAGCGGGGGGGGGTTAGGAAGCGAGCAGTTCTTC. It yields the protein CASSPGTSGGGLGSEQFF.

The V and J genes are TRBV18 and TRBJ1-5, with a weak D call TRBD1 (6 bases). V was pared by 4 bases and J by 5 bases, with 9 bases between. Germline V lookup: CDR1 KGHSH, CDR2 LQKENI. The CDR3 is 13 residues long. CDR3: CASSRQDYQPQHF. The DNA for the CDR3 is TGTGCCAGCTCACGACAGGACTATCAGCCCCAGCATTTT.

V usage is TRBV24-1 and J usage is TRBJ2-4; no clear D gene. Trimming removed 4 bases at V and 8 bases at J, with 8 bases between. CDR3 length equals 12 residues. The germline gives CDR1 KGHDR, CDR2 SFDVKD. The DNA for the CDR3 is TGTGCCACCAGTGAATCGGATGACATTCAGTACTTC. This translates into CATSESDDIQYF.

Only one count was recorded for this clone. This sequence joins TRBV3-1 (or the pseudogene TRBV3-2) and TRBJ2-5, with D unresolved. Germline CDR1 and CDR2: LGHDT and YNNKEL (reference sequence). CDR3 length: 15 amino acids. V was shortened by 0 bases and J by 4 bases, with 12 bases between the two germline ends. CDR3 protein: CASSQDSGEGETQYF. The DNA of the CDR3 is TGTGCCAGCAGCCAAGATTCCGGCGAAGGAGAGACCCAGTACTTC.

The chain uses TRBV7-2 and TRBJ1-4, with D possibly matching TRBD1 (5 bases). CDR1 and CDR2 (germline): SGHTA, FQGNSA. V was shortened by 1 base and J by 7 bases, with 10 bases between the two germline ends. The CDR3 spans 14 residues. The CDR3 nucleotides are TGTGCCAGCAGCTTAGGGTTGGACACTGAAAAACTGTTTTTT. Translation: CASSLGLDTEKLFF. The variable domain in full, with the rest retrieved from reference TRBV7-2 and TRBJ1-4, is GAGVSQSPSNKVTEKGKDVELRCDPISGHTALYWYRQSLGQGLEFLIYFQGNSAPDKSGLPSDRFSAERTGGSVSTLTIQRTQQEDSAVYLCASSLGLDTEKLFFGSGTQLSVL.